This TCR beta chain was captured in a study of T cell repertoires in cytomegalovirus infection. On the study more broadly: The study used recently identified HLA-C-restricted and well-studied HLA-B-restricted CMV epitopes. A matching HLA type, together with CMV infection, was signaled by public TCR beta signatures.

Between the trimmed V and J ends, which lost 2 bases and 1 base, there was a span of 5 bases. Germline V gives CDR1 ENHRY, CDR2 SYGVKD. The CDR3 spans 13 residues. General study results and limits: Of the TCR beta families, the public ones yielded a cumulative frequency that identified carriers of CMV plus the relevant HLA. HLA-C-restricted CMV-specific TCR beta clonotypes prevailed in the ex vivo response.

TCRdb itself ran the reads through MiXCR, one entry per CDR3 protein. The sample comprises under 300,000 distinct CDR3 sequences, under 25% of which are singletons, and around 20% rests with the top ten. This clonotype has more than one count but fewer than ten. Its target is unknown. This TCR derives from a human donor in good health (CMV status not recorded). Some clones in this sample may be carry-over from other donors' samples. The specimen comprised cultured PBMCs, sampled from culture after CMV antigen stimulation. The rearrangement uses TRBV10-3 and TRBJ1-1; no firm D call. CDR3 region: CAISEGRNTEAFF. The CDR3 bases are TGTGCCATCAGTGAGGGACGGAACACTGAAGCTTTCTTT.